Below, 20 T cell receptor beta chains from the same sample are listed, as sequenced in a study of blood T cell repertoires in COVID-19. Only in-frame clones appear in the TCRdb table, and some are missing; sequencing was by immunoSEQ multiplex PCR. Here the sample spans some 98,000 clones, 80% being singletons. Sequenced sample: peripheral blood. These receptors all come from a human donor in a cohort sampled during active COVID-19.

This chain links TRBV28 with TRBJ1-5; D possibly corresponds to TRBD1 (6 bases). Germline V gene data show CDR1 as MDHEN and CDR2 as SYDVKM. V shed 5 bases and J shed 7 bases, with 9 bases lying between them. The CDR3 is 12 amino acids. The CDR3 nucleotides read TGTGCCAGCAGTGTCAGGGGCCAGCCCCAGCATTTT. Translated, it gives CASSVRGQPQHF.

The J gene is TRBJ1-6, the V gene TRBV6-5; 7 nucleotides agree with TRBD1. Germline CDR1 MNHEY, CDR2 SVGAGI. There are 14 residues in the CDR3. With V trimmed by 5 bases and J by 7 bases, 5 bases remained unmatched. The CDR3 spells CASSNTGANSPLHF. The CDR3 nucleotides read TGTGCCAGCAGTAATACAGGGGCCAATTCACCCCTCCACTTT.

The rearrangement links TRBV2 to TRBJ1-4; the match to TRBD1 covers 9 bases. From germline, CDR1 is SNHLY and CDR2 FYNNEI. V dropped 4 bases and J dropped 5; count of bases not matched to a gene: 5. The CDR3 extends over 15 amino acids. CDR3 amino acids: CASSVYRGQNEKLFF. Written as DNA, the CDR3 is TGTGCCAGCAGTGTCTACAGGGGGCAGAATGAAAAACTGTTTTTT. The whole variable domain, remainder taken from reference TRBV2 and TRBJ1-4, is EPEVTQTPSHQVTQMGQEVILRCVPISNHLYFYWYRQILGQKVEFLVSFYNNEISEKSEIFDDQFSVERPDGSNFTLKIRSTKLEDSAMYFCASSVYRGQNEKLFFGSGTQLSVL.

The genes are TRBV11-2 and TRBJ1-1; D is ambiguous. Germline CDR1 SGHAT, CDR2 FQNNGV. This CDR3 comprises 13 residues. V was pared by 5 bases and J by 8 bases, with 15 bases between. The CDR3 is CASSPTNMYEAFF. In DNA form, the CDR3 reads TGTGCCAGCAGCCCCACGAACATGTACGAAGCTTTCTTT.

This chain uses TRBV7-8 with TRBJ2-7; 8 nucleotides match TRBD2. Germline CDR1 reads SGHVS; CDR2 reads FQNEAQ. CDR3 length: 17 residues. V gave up 6 bases and J gave up 0 bases; unmatched junction bases: 13. CDR3 bases: TGTGCCAGCAGGGGGGCAGATAGCGGGGTGAGCTCCTACGAGCAGTACTTC. Protein sequence: CASRGADSGVSSYEQYF. The variable domain in full, completed from reference TRBV7-8 and TRBJ2-7, reads GAGVSQSPRYKVAKRGQDVALRCDPISGHVSLFWYQQALGQGPEFLTYFQNEAQLDKSGLPSDRFFAERPEGSVSTLKIQRTQQEDSAVYLCASRGADSGVSSYEQYFGPGTRLTVT.

This chain links TRBV3-1 (or the pseudogene TRBV3-2) with TRBJ2-2, with 10 bases identical to TRBD2. V dropped 5 bases and J dropped 6; count of bases not matched to a gene: 3. The CDR3 spans 14 residues. Germline V gene data show CDR1 as LGHDT and CDR2 as YNNKEL (reference sequence). The CDR3 DNA reads TGTGCCAGCAGCGACCTAGCGGGAGCCGGGGAGCTGTTTTTT. This translates into CASSDLAGAGELFF.

The chain carries TRBV27 and TRBJ1-1; unclear D gene. CDR1 MNHEY and CDR2 SMNVEV come from the germline V gene (reference sequence). The CDR3 contains 14 residues. V was shortened by 3 bases and J by 2 bases, with 10 bases between the two germline ends. CDR3 nucleotide sequence: TGTGCCAGCAGTTTGAGAACCCTTAACACTGAAGCTTTCTTT. Encoded protein: CASSLRTLNTEAFF.

This rearrangement joins TRBV28 to TRBJ1-2; 7 nucleotides match TRBD1. The CDR3 consists of 14 residues. Germline-derived CDR1 and CDR2 are MDHEN and SYDVKM. V lost 7 bases and J lost 4; bases outside the gene matches: 9. The CDR3 sequence: CASNPSGGFYGYTF. The CDR3 DNA follows: TGTGCCAGCAACCCCTCAGGGGGTTTCTATGGCTACACCTTC.

The chain uses TRBV7-5 and TRBJ1-2. TRBV7-5 is termed a pseudogene. The CDR3 is 13 residues long. The CDR3 DNA sequence: TGTGTCAGAAGCCCCCCGCTCGGGAGTGGCTACACCTTC. Encoded protein: CVRSPPLGSGYTF.

In DNA, the CDR3 is TGTGCCAGCAGCCAAGGGGGCCGGGGGAAGGGTGAAGCTTTCTTT. Amino acid sequence: CASSQGGRGKGEAFF. The chain uses TRBV3-1 (or the pseudogene TRBV3-2) and TRBJ1-1; D is possibly TRBD1 (5 bases). CDR3 size: 15 residues. Germline lookup yields CDR1 LGHDT and CDR2 YNNKEL (reference sequence). Trimming removed 1 base at V and 7 bases at J, with 16 bases between.

This clone was detected a few times. The rearrangement joins TRBV27 to TRBJ2-7, with no clear D. From germline, CDR1 is MNHEY and CDR2 SMNVEV (reference sequence). Trimming shortened V by 2 bases and J by 3 bases, and 14 bases separated the two germline ends. This CDR3 spans 15 amino acids. CDR3 sequence reads: CASSLEMWAGYEQYF. CDR3 DNA: TGTGCCAGCAGTTTAGAAATGTGGGCCGGCTACGAGCAGTACTTC.

This clone occurred many times. This rearrangement joins TRBV19 to TRBJ1-5; 9 nucleotides line up with TRBD1. This CDR3 spans 14 amino acids. Germline assignment: CDR1 LNHDA and CDR2 SQIVND (reference sequence). The ends lost 3 bases at V and 5 bases at J; junction bases unmatched: 2. In DNA form, the CDR3 reads TGTGCCAGTAGTATCTGGACAGGGGATCAGCCCCAGCATTTT. Amino acids: CASSIWTGDQPQHF.

The CDR3 region is CASSATGLFTYEQYF. The DNA of the CDR3 is TGTGCCAGCAGCGCCACAGGGTTGTTCACCTACGAGCAGTACTTC. The rearrangement uses TRBV7-2 and TRBJ2-7, with D possibly matching TRBD1 (6 bases). The CDR3 is 15 residues long. Germline V lookup: CDR1 SGHTA, CDR2 FQGNSA. Trimming removed 5 bases at V and 2 bases at J, with 16 bases between.

The V and J genes are TRBV6-1 and TRBJ1-2, with D unclear. The germline CDR1 and CDR2 sequences are MNHNS and SASEGT. This CDR3 contains 15 residues. V shed 0 bases and J shed 8 bases, with 16 bases lying between them. CDR3 protein: CASSEAPTNLRGYTF. DNA for the CDR3: TGTGCCAGCAGTGAAGCGCCTACAAACTTGCGGGGCTACACCTTC.

The CDR3 spells CASSSDRAYYEQYF. The CDR3, as DNA: TGCGCCAGCAGTTCGGACAGGGCTTATTACGAGCAGTACTTC. The chain joins TRBV5-1 to TRBJ2-7; 8 positions agree with TRBD1. The germline V gene encodes CDR1 SGHRS and CDR2 YFSETQ. The CDR3 contains 14 residues. The trim removed 5 bases at V and 4 bases at J, leaving 8 bases unmatched.

The rearrangement links TRBV19 to TRBJ1-5, with D perhaps matching TRBD1 (5 bases). CDR1 is LNHDA and CDR2 is SQIVND in the germline V gene (reference sequence). V lost 3 bases and J 9 bases, leaving 15 bases between the germline ends. The CDR3 is 14 amino acids. CDR3 sequence: CASSIDQGGRPQHF. The CDR3 DNA follows: TGTGCCAGTAGTATTGACCAGGGAGGCCGGCCCCAGCATTTT.

J is TRBJ2-7 and V is TRBV7-6; a weak D match, TRBD1 (6 bases). Germline loops: CDR1 SGHVS, CDR2 FNYEAQ. V was shortened by 5 bases and J by 4 bases, with 15 bases between the two germline ends. There are 14 residues in the CDR3. The CDR3 here is CASSQAGAVYEQYF. The CDR3 DNA reads TGTGCCAGCAGCCAAGCAGGGGCGGTTTACGAGCAGTACTTC.

The chain has TRBV21-1 and TRBJ2-7; TRBD1, the table's D call, lacks a check against the DNA. TRBV21-1 is recorded as a pseudogene. The CDR3 sequence is 13 residues long. This CDR3 reads CASRDRGCYEQYF. The CDR3 nucleotides read TGTGCCAGCCGGGACAGGGGATGCTACGAGCAGTACTTC.

The chain employs TRBV5-5 and TRBJ2-1; TRBD2 might be the D (6 bases). CDR3 length: 16 amino acids. V dropped 4 bases and J dropped 0 bases, with 14 bases sitting between them. Germline CDR1 is SGHKS and CDR2 is YYEKEE (reference sequence). The chain's CDR3 is CASSTGAGFSYNEQFF. The CDR3 DNA is TGTGCCAGCAGCACCGGGGCGGGATTCTCCTACAATGAGCAGTTCTTC.

V usage is TRBV3-1 (or the pseudogene TRBV3-2) and J usage is TRBJ2-7, with 15 bases matching TRBD2. This CDR3 is built from 16 residues. V lost 3 bases to trimming and J lost 9 bases; unmatched junction nucleotides: 9. Germline CDR1 reads LGHDT; CDR2 reads YNNKEL (reference sequence). The DNA for the CDR3 is TGTGCCAGCAGCCAGGCCGGGACTAGCGGGAGGAGCGGGCAGTACTTC. It yields the protein CASSQAGTSGRSGQYF.